This T cell receptor (beta chain) emerged from a study of T cells in Graves' hyperthyroidism and ophthalmopathy (dated by TCRdb to 2018 to 2020). About the study as a whole: Peripheral blood was collected at initial diagnosis, before any treatment. Prospective prediction of ophthalmopathy was tested in an independent validation cohort of some 20 hyperthyroidism patients and 15 to 17 patients who later progressed to ophthalmopathy. In roughly six Graves' hyperthyroidism patients, the study also compared T-cell repertoires from thyroid tissue with T-cell repertoires from blood. Following sampling, methimazole starting at 30 mg daily was given to hyperthyroidism patients, and high-dose intravenous methylprednisolone was given to ophthalmopathy patients. TCR Vbeta CDR3 sequencing of 120 to 150 peripheral blood samples (under 45 ophthalmopathy, 70 to 85 hyperthyroidism and approximately 17 progressor patients) is reported in the paper. The 95 to 100 discovery patients were randomly divided into training and test sets at a 7:3 ratio. A discovery cohort of roughly 96 patients, roughly 40 with Graves' ophthalmopathy and approximately 55 with stable Graves' hyperthyroidism, was used to find distinguishing TCR V-J signatures.

Hyperthyroidism patients were newly diagnosed, with disease duration under 2 months, and aged 18 to 65 years. Patients with uncontrolled infections, other autoimmune diseases, pregnancy or lactation were excluded. Diagnoses were established on the basis of clinical symptoms, serum thyroxine and TRAb, thyroid ultrasound, and orbital computed tomography. Blood from progressor patients was drawn when they were first diagnosed with hyperthyroidism, before any ophthalmopathy symptoms appeared. Ficoll-Paque density gradient centrifugation was used to isolate PBMCs from about 10 ml of fresh peripheral blood. Patients classed as progressors first received a Graves' hyperthyroidism diagnosis and then went on to develop ophthalmopathy during follow-up. Total RNA was extracted with Trizol reagent, and quality was checked on an Agilent 2100 Bioanalyzer. The TCR beta CDR3 regions were amplified from the RNA transcripts. The TCR CDR3 was subjected to a first round of RT-PCR using the HTBI primer set and the Qiagen OneStep RT-PCR kit. The libraries were constructed in a second round of multiplex PCR and then size-selected and purified. Libraries were sequenced paired-end with 100 bp reads on an Illumina HiSeq2000. In the authors' own workflow: SOAPnuke was used to process the raw data, with reads discarded if the reads contained adapters or uncalled bases, had a mean Phred below 15, or lacked an exact constant-primer or identifier match. COPE v1.2.5 was used to merge high-quality paired reads, and clonotypes were defined as unique nucleotide sequences. MiTCR v1.1 was used to align clonotypes to the IMGT TRBV, TRBD and TRBJ reference segments. Analysis was restricted to V-J combinations with a frequency above 0.0001, which covered about 99% of repertoires. A TCS score was defined as the ratio of F50 (clonal expansion) to E x V (chaos), with BLOSUM62-based TCRdist applied between CDR3 peptides within each V-J. Welch's t-statistics and random forest reduced around 520 V-J features to about 12, which were used in a naive Bayes classifier (R e1071). TCRdb reprocessed the public reads (quality trimming at Q25 with fastp, clone calling with MiXCR) and kept in-frame beta chains. Rows matching on CDR3 protein sequence are summarized as one entry with the most common DNA and genes. TCRdb's processing, not the authors', yielded these V and J calls. In this sample the table shows fewer than 900,000 distinct CDR3 sequences, roughly a sixth of which occur a single time. Jointly, the top ten make up approximately 15% of the sample.

This clonotype was recorded many times. The antigen it recognizes is unknown. It has no much larger one-base neighbor in the sample; base qualities were not kept. The study at large found these results: Most expanded thyroid clonotypes (frequency above 0.001) were also detected in blood, a finding suggesting that blood repertoires may reflect thyroid immune responses. A model built on a 13 V-J signature distinguished ophthalmopathy from stable hyperthyroidism, reaching about 88% sensitivity and about 81% specificity in cross-validation and 80%/75% in testing. In validation, the model predicted progression to ophthalmopathy with 65% to 71% sensitivity and 72% to 75% specificity, a median of approximately 6.7 months before onset. No statistical method was used to set the sample size in advance, and investigators knew the group allocation.

The sequenced sample consisted of blood. The TCR was taken from a woman between 50 and 59 years old with Graves' hyperthyroidism that later progressed to Graves' ophthalmopathy.

In nucleotide form, the sequence is TGTGCCAGCAGCCAAGTAAACTCCTACAATGAGCAGTTCTTC. It codes for CASSQVNSYNEQFF. The chain is made from TRBV3-1 and TRBJ2-1, with the D gene uncertain. Including the terminal cysteine and phenylalanine, the CDR3 comprises 14 residues. CDR3 DNA only is kept here, 42 bases in frame from base 1. Reading the germline V gene (reference sequence) gives CDR1 LGHDT and CDR2 YNNKEL. The junction shows trimming of 1 base on V and 0 bases on J, plus 4 bases between the germline ends.